This is a list of T cell receptor beta chains from one sample in a study of blood T cell repertoires in COVID-19. The method was immunoSEQ multiplex PCR; TCRdb's version includes in-frame clones alone and lacks a portion of them. Of around 35,000 clones listed, around nine tenths are singletons. The specimen sequenced was peripheral blood. The receptor set was obtained from a human donor in a cohort sampled during active COVID-19. CDR3s include the opening cysteine and the closing phenylalanine or tryptophan. D genes are given only for firm matches. Size is omitted from some rows. Given values are once, few, many or a class for expanded clones.

clone size | J gene | V gene | CDR3 length | D gene | CDR3 DNA | CDR3 protein
. | TRBJ2-7 | TRBV2 | 12 | . | TGTGCCAGCAGAGGGACACCCTACGAGCAGTACTTC | CASRGTPYEQYF
. | TRBJ1-1 | TRBV5-5 | 14 | TRBD1 | TGTGCCAGCAGCTTATGGACAGGGGCGGCTGAAGCTTTCTTT | CASSLWTGAAEAFF
. | TRBJ2-1 | TRBV5-1 | 13 | TRBD1 | TGCGCCAGCAGCGGCGACAGGGGGGATGAGCAGTTCTTC | CASSGDRGDEQFF
. | TRBJ1-2 | TRBV9 | 14 | . | TGTGCCAGCACCCCTAGGACAGTCAACTATGGCTACACCTTC | CASTPRTVNYGYTF
. | TRBJ1-1 | TRBV7-2 | 13 | . | TGTGCCAGCAGCTTGGACAGTAACACTGAAGCTTTCTTT | CASSLDSNTEAFF
. | TRBJ1-1 | TRBV28 | 11 | . | TGTGCCAGCACCGGGAGGACTGAAGCTTTCTTT | CASTGRTEAFF
. | TRBJ1-4 | TRBV5-5 | 16 | . | TGTGCCAGCAGCTTGGGATTCCCGGGAGGAGGAGAAAAACTGTTTTTT | CASSLGFPGGGEKLFF
. | TRBJ2-5 | TRBV5-1 | 14 | . | TGCGCCAGCAGCTTGGTCCCGACAGGCGAGACCCAGTACTTC | CASSLVPTGETQYF
. | TRBJ2-5 | TRBV24-1 | 15 | TRBD1 | TGTGCCACCAGTGATTCAAGGGACAGGGCGGAGACCCAGTACTTC | CATSDSRDRAETQYF
. | TRBJ2-7 | TRBV27 | 15 | TRBD2 | TGTGCCAGCAGTACGAGGACTAGCGGGAAGTACGAGCAGTACTTC | CASSTRTSGKYEQYF
. | TRBJ2-7 | TRBV19 | 17 | TRBD2 | TGTGCCAGTAGTCCTCGGACTAGCGGGCACCCCTCCTACGAGCAGTACTTC | CASSPRTSGHPSYEQYF
. | TRBJ2-1 | TRBV6-1 | 18 | TRBD2 | TGTGCCAGCAGTGACCTAGCGGGGGCCCCTGGCTCCTACAATGAGCAGTTCTTC | CASSDLAGAPGSYNEQFF
. | TRBJ2-1 | TRBV9 | 16 | TRBD2 | TGTGCCAGCACCCTGGGACTAGCGGGAGGAGGCGATGAGCAGTTCTTC | CASTLGLAGGGDEQFF
. | TRBJ2-7 | TRBV2 | 12 | . | TGTGCCAGCAGTGACAGGGGTTTGAAGCAGTACTTC | CASSDRGLKQYF
. | TRBJ1-5 | TRBV5-6 | 14 | . | TGTGCCAGCAGCTTGGGCGGGAGCAATCAGCCCCAGCATTTT | CASSLGGSNQPQHF
. | TRBJ2-2 | TRBV19 | 14 | . | TGTGCCAGTAGTATATTCAGGAACACCGGGGAGCTGTTTTTT | CASSIFRNTGELFF
. | TRBJ2-7 | TRBV6-1 | 13 | . | TGTGCCAGCAGTGAAGTGGCTAGATACGAGCAGTACTTC | CASSEVARYEQYF
. | TRBJ2-5 | TRBV3-1/TRBV3-2 | 16 | . | TGTGCCAGCAGCCAAGGCTCAGTAGGACTGCAAGAGACCCAGTACTTC | CASSQGSVGLQETQYF
. | TRBJ1-6 | TRBV6-5 | 14 | TRBD1 | TGTGCCACCTCCGCCGGACAGGGCCTTTCACCCCTCCACTTT | CATSAGQGLSPLHF
. | TRBJ2-2 | TRBV6-2/TRBV6-3 | 16 | TRBD2 | TGTGCCAGCAGTCTAACAGCGGGAGCGAACACCGGGGAGCTGTTTTTT | CASSLTAGANTGELFF
. | TRBJ1-3 | TRBV5-6 | 17 | . | TGTGCCAGCAGCTTGCCCCAGGGGTCGGGGTCTGGAAACACCATATATTTT | CASSLPQGSGSGNTIYF
. | TRBJ2-5 | TRBV2 | 14 | TRBD1 | TGTGCCTCAACCGGGGACAGGGGGCCGGAGACCCAGTACTTC | CASTGDRGPETQYF
. | TRBJ1-5 | TRBV10-1 | 15 | TRBD1 | TGCGCCAGCAGTGACGGACAGGGCGGCAATCAGCCCCAGCATTTT | CASSDGQGGNQPQHF
. | TRBJ2-7 | TRBV6-5 | 13 | TRBD1 | TGTGCCAGCAGCCCCGGGACAGTCTACGAGCAGTACTTC | CASSPGTVYEQYF
. | TRBJ2-7 | TRBV18 | 14 | TRBD1 | TGTGCCAGCTCACCGACCGGGACAGCTTACGAGCAGTACTTC | CASSPTGTAYEQYF
. | TRBJ2-7 | TRBV5-4 | 13 | . | TGTGCCAGCAGCTTAACTGGGAGCTACGAGCAGTACTTC | CASSLTGSYEQYF
once | TRBJ2-7 | TRBV9 | 14 | TRBD2 | TGTGCCAGCAGCGCAAGCGGGATCTCCTACGAGCAGTACTTC | CASSASGISYEQYF
. | TRBJ1-4 | TRBV3-1/TRBV3-2 | 17 | TRBD1 | TGTGCCAGCAGCCATGTGGGACAGGGTGCAATTGGGGAAAAACTGTTTTTT | CASSHVGQGAIGEKLFF
. | TRBJ1-1 | TRBV3-1/TRBV3-2 | 15 | TRBD1 | TGTGCCAGCAGCCACCGACAGGGGGGGACCACTGAAGCTTTCTTT | CASSHRQGGTTEAFF
. | TRBJ1-2 | TRBV6-4 | 15 | . | TGTGCCAGCAGTGACTCGGGAGGGGATCCGTGGGGCTACACCTTC | CASSDSGGDPWGYTF
few | TRBJ2-2 | TRBV2 | 12 | . | TGTGCCAGCAGCGACAGTATCGGGGAGCTGTTTTTT | CASSDSIGELFF
few | TRBJ2-2 | TRBV7-7 | 16 | TRBD1 | TGTGCCAGCAGCTTAGCGACAGGGTCGTTTCCCGGGGAGCTGTTTTTT | CASSLATGSFPGELFF
. | TRBJ2-1 | TRBV7-2 | 15 | . | TGTGCCAGCAGCTTTGCGGGGAGCTCCTACAATGAGCAGTTCTTC | CASSFAGSSYNEQFF
. | TRBJ2-7 | TRBV18 | 14 | . | TGTGCCAGCTCACCCACAGGAAGCTCCTACGAGCAGTACTTC | CASSPTGSSYEQYF
. | TRBJ1-2 | TRBV4-2 | 13 | . | TGTGCCAGCAGCCAAGAACGGAACTATGGCTACACCTTC | CASSQERNYGYTF
. | TRBJ1-1 | TRBV7-9 | 18 | . | TGTGCCAGCAGCCCCCGTGGGCAGGGTGCAGTCCCCAGCACTGAAGCTTTCTTT | CASSPRGQGAVPSTEAFF